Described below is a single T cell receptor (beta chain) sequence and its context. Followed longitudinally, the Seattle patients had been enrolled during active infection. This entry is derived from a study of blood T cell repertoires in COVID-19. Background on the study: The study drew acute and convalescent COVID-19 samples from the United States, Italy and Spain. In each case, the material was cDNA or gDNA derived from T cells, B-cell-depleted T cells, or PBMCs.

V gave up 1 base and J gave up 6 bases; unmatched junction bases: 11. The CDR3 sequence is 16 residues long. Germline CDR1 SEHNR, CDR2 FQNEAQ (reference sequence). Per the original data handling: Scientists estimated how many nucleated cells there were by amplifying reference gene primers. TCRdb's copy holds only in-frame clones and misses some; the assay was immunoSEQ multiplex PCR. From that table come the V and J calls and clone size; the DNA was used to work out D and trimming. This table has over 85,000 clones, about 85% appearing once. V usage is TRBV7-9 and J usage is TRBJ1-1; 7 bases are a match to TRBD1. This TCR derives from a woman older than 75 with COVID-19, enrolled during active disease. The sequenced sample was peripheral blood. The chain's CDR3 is CASSLERQGFEAEAFF. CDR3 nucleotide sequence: TGTGCCAGCAGCTTAGAGAGACAGGGTTTTGAGGCTGAAGCTTTCTTT.